What follows are 29 T cell receptor beta chains derived from one specimen sequenced in a study of cytomegalovirus exposure and HLA in healthy donors (dated by TCRdb to between 2016 and 2019). The library was obtained by the immunoSEQ multiplex PCR assay. For the multiplex PCR, a mixture combining 60 forward primers for TCR Vbeta segments and 13 reverse primers for TCR Jbeta segments was used. The table was pulled from immuneACCESS by TCRdb, which kept in-frame rearrangements only. Such tables lose some clones; where checked, under half of the loss comes from unresolved V genes, and the rest has no known cause. The table for this sample lists about 300,000 clones; roughly 90% of them were counted only once. In total, the top ten clones hold almost 4% of the sample. The sequenced sample consisted of PBMCs. The receptors were sampled from a man between 40 and 49 years old in good health and CMV-seropositive.

The V call is TRBV7-2, the J call TRBJ2-7, with 11 bases fitting TRBD1. The germline V gene has CDR1 SGHTA and CDR2 FQGNSA. Trimming took 2 bases from V and 2 from J; bases not matched to a gene: 2. CDR3 size: 15 residues. The CDR3 region is CASSLSGQGAYEQYF. The CDR3, as DNA: TGTGCCAGCAGCTTATCGGGACAGGGGGCCTACGAGCAGTACTTC.

The chain combines TRBV28 with TRBJ1-4; TRBD1 matches 8 bases. The CDR3 extends over 13 amino acids. In germline, CDR1 is MDHEN, CDR2 SYDVKM. V dropped 7 bases and J dropped 6; count of bases not matched to a gene: 4. The CDR3 DNA reads TGTGCCAGCAAACCAGGGGGCCATGAAAAACTGTTTTTT. Residues: CASKPGGHEKLFF.

The V gene is TRBV7-6, the J gene TRBJ2-1; tentative D call: TRBD1 (6 bases). The ends were cut back, 1 base at V and 4 bases at J, with 11 bases in the middle. The CDR3 extends over 15 amino acids. The germline V gene encodes CDR1 SGHVS and CDR2 FNYEAQ. CDR3 bases: TGTGCCAGCAGCTTAGGCGAGACAGGATACAATGAGCAGTTCTTC. Translated: CASSLGETGYNEQFF.

The chain joins TRBV28 to TRBJ2-7; 8 nucleotides agree with TRBD1. CDR1 and CDR2 from the germline V gene are MDHEN and SYDVKM. The CDR3 runs to 15 residues. Germline trimming cut 0 bases from V and 5 bases from J; bases unmatched to any gene: 6. The CDR3 is CASSLWAGGENEQYF. The DNA for the CDR3 is TGTGCCAGCAGTTTATGGGCAGGGGGCGAGAACGAGCAGTACTTC. The full variable domain, its missing parts supplied by reference TRBV28 and TRBJ2-7, is DVKVTQSSRYLVKRTGEKVFLECVQDMDHENMFWYRQDPGLGLRLIYFSYDVKMKEKGDIPEGYSVSREKKERFSLILESASTNQTSMYLCASSLWAGGENEQYFGPGTRLTVT.

The chain recombines TRBV28 with TRBJ2-1, with TRBD2 matching over 11 bases. The CDR3 runs 14 residues. V shed 7 bases and J 9 bases; nucleotides not matched to a gene: 8. Germline V gene lookup returns CDR1 MDHEN and CDR2 SYDVKM. CDR3 DNA sequence: TGTGCCAGCACCGTTAGCGGGAGGGCCAGTGAGCAGTTCTTC. It encodes CASTVSGRASEQFF.

This chain links TRBV7-8 with TRBJ2-3, with 11 bases that match TRBD2. CDR1 and CDR2 (germline): SGHVS, FQNEAQ. The V and J ends lost 6 bases and 2 bases, in that order; junction bases with no gene match: 13. This CDR3 region has 18 residues. CDR3 DNA sequence: TGTGCCAGCAGGGCACTAGCGGGAGATCCCTTACCCACAGATACGCAGTATTTT. Translating gives CASRALAGDPLPTDTQYF.

The chain employs TRBV6-8 and TRBJ2-5; D is perhaps TRBD2 (6 bases). Between the trimmed V and J ends, which lost 6 bases and 2 bases, there was a span of 19 bases. Germline-derived CDR1 and CDR2 are MNHGY and SAAAGT. This CDR3 is built from 16 residues. The DNA for the CDR3 is TGTGCCAGCAGCCCACGGCGGGGACGACTACAAGAGACCCAGTACTTC. It specifies CASSPRRGRLQETQYF.

J is TRBJ1-4 and V is TRBV2; a possible D gene is TRBD1 (5 bases). The germline V gene encodes CDR1 SNHLY and CDR2 FYNNEI. V lost 4 bases and J lost 7, with 13 bases in between. The CDR3 is 14 amino acids. The DNA of the CDR3 is TGTGCCAGCAGTGTGATCAGGGAAGGTGAAAAACTGTTTTTT. Protein: CASSVIREGEKLFF.

The chain uses TRBV11-2 and TRBJ2-7, with 8 positions matching TRBD2. Trimming cost V 1 base and J 1 base; bases outside gene matches: 3. The CDR3 has 15 amino acids. Germline V gene data show CDR1 as SGHAT and CDR2 as FQNNGV. The CDR3 coding sequence is TGTGCCAGCAGCTTAGGTCAGCGGGGGTCCTACGAGCAGTACTTC. It translates to CASSLGQRGSYEQYF.

The chain couples TRBV27 to TRBJ2-5; 12 nucleotides align to TRBD2. The CDR3 length is 18 residues. Germline V gene data show CDR1 as MNHEY and CDR2 as SMNVEV (reference sequence). The V and J ends lost 4 bases and 0 bases, in that order; junction bases with no gene match: 9. In DNA, the CDR3 is TGTGCCAGCAGTTCTCGGACTAGCGGGATAAGGTACCAAGAGACCCAGTACTTC. Residues: CASSSRTSGIRYQETQYF.

The chain couples TRBV7-3 to TRBJ1-2, with 7 bases identical to TRBD1. Germline V lookup: CDR1 SGHTA, CDR2 FQGTGA. CDR3 length equals 15 residues. Trimming cost V 0 bases and J 4 bases; bases outside gene matches: 5. CDR3 nucleotide sequence: TGTGCCAGCAGCTTAACAGGGGGCGCGGGCTATGGCTACACCTTC. Encoded protein: CASSLTGGAGYGYTF.

The chain carries TRBV7-3 and TRBJ2-7; 10 nucleotides match TRBD2. The CDR3 sequence is 15 residues long. Looked up from germline, CDR1 is SGHTA and CDR2 is FQGTGA. The trim removed 2 bases at V and 4 bases at J, leaving 5 bases unmatched. This CDR3 reads CASSLADSGRYEQYF. DNA of the CDR3: TGTGCCAGCAGCTTAGCTGATAGCGGGAGGTACGAGCAGTACTTC.

The table lists this clone with a few counts. The V gene is TRBV6-5, the J gene TRBJ2-5; TRBD2 is a possible D gene (5 bases). The CDR3 totals 14 residues. Trimming took 5 bases from V and 4 from J, leaving 14 bases between them. Germline values: CDR1 MNHEY, CDR2 SVGAGI. This CDR3 reads CASSPLGDAETQYF. The CDR3 nucleotides read TGTGCCAGCAGTCCCCTCGGGGATGCAGAGACCCAGTACTTC.

The chain has TRBV28 and TRBJ1-3, with D perhaps TRBD1 (6 bases). Germline CDR1 MDHEN, CDR2 SYDVKM. Deletions cut 5 bases from V and 2 bases from J, with 16 bases between. CDR3 length: 16 amino acids. The CDR3 loop is CASSLTGFVTGNTIYF. The CDR3 DNA is TGTGCCAGCAGTCTTACAGGGTTTGTGACTGGAAACACCATATATTTT.

This chain joins TRBV19 and TRBJ2-3; maybe TRBD1 (5 bases). The CDR3 consists of 15 residues. Between the trimmed V and J ends, which lost 5 bases and 2 bases, there was a span of 14 bases. The germline gives CDR1 LNHDA, CDR2 SQIVND (reference sequence). The CDR3 region has the DNA TGTGCCAGTAGTCTCTCAGCAGGGCTCACAGATACGCAGTATTTT. It encodes CASSLSAGLTDTQYF.

The chain combines TRBV2 with TRBJ2-5; 8 bases fit TRBD1. With the DNA end fitting TRBJ2-7 better, the J assignment may be wrong. CDR3 size: 15 residues. The germline V gene encodes CDR1 SNHLY and CDR2 FYNNEI. The CDR3 coding sequence is TGTGCCAGCACTTTAGACAGGGGCCTCTCCTACGAGCAGTACTTC. It specifies CASTLDRGLSYEQYF.

The V and J genes are TRBV29-1 and TRBJ2-2; 7 bases are a match to TRBD2. Germline CDR1 and CDR2: SQVTM and ANQGSEA. With V trimmed by 4 bases and J by 3 bases, 2 bases remained unmatched. The CDR3 sequence is 13 residues long. The CDR3 DNA reads as TGCAGCGTTGGCCGGGGGGACACCGGGGAGCTGTTTTTT. Its protein product is CSVGRGDTGELFF.

The chain couples TRBV6-6 to TRBJ1-5; tentatively, D is TRBD1 (5 bases). Germline V gene sequence: CDR1 MNHNY, CDR2 SVGAGI (reference sequence). The V end was cut by 4 bases, the J end by 2 bases, with 9 bases between. The CDR3 consists of 14 residues. As DNA, the CDR3 is TGTGCCAGCAGTTCCCAGGGTCGCAATCAGCCCCAGCATTTT. This sequence encodes CASSSQGRNQPQHF.

This clone showed up just once. The J gene is TRBJ2-7, the V gene TRBV5-8; tentative D call: TRBD2 (6 bases). With 7 bases removed from V and 6 bases from J, the gap between germline ends came to 8 bases. CDR3 size: 10 residues. CDR1 is SGHTS, CDR2 YDEGEE, per germline. Here the CDR3 reads CASRRGEQYF. In DNA, the CDR3 is TGTGCCAGCCGGAGGGGCGAGCAGTACTTC.

The chain combines TRBV9 with TRBJ2-2, with no clear D. This CDR3 contains 16 residues. CDR1 and CDR2 (germline): SGDLS, YYNGEE. Trimming cost V 4 bases and J 0 bases, with 13 bases left between them. In DNA form, the CDR3 reads TGTGCCAGCAGCTACACAAGTACCCCGAACACCGGGGAGCTGTTTTTT. It yields the protein CASSYTSTPNTGELFF.

The rearrangement uses TRBV15 and TRBJ2-7, with TRBD2 matching 8 bases. The trim removed 6 bases at V and 2 bases at J, leaving 6 bases unmatched. The CDR3 is 14 residues long. CDR1 is LNHNV, CDR2 YYDKDF, per germline (reference sequence). CDR3 residues: CATSSAGVPYEQYF. The DNA of the CDR3 is TGTGCCACCAGTTCAGCGGGGGTCCCCTACGAGCAGTACTTC. The complete variable domain, with remaining parts taken from reference TRBV15 and TRBJ2-7, reads DAMVIQNPRYQVTQFGKPVTLSCSQTLNHNVMYWYQQKSSQAPKLLFHYYDKDFNNEADTPDNFQSRRPNTSFCFLDIRSPGLGDTAMYLCATSSAGVPYEQYFGPGTRLTVT.

The chain joins TRBV19 to TRBJ1-3, with D unresolved. CDR3 length: 15 amino acids. V shed 3 bases and J shed 0 bases, with 9 bases lying between them. Looked up from germline, CDR1 is LNHDA and CDR2 is SQIVND (reference sequence). The CDR3 coding sequence is TGTGCCAGTAGTATTCTAGCAACCTCTGGAAACACCATATATTTT. It codes for CASSILATSGNTIYF.

The V call is TRBV5-1, the J call TRBJ2-1; 13 bases map to TRBD2. The V gene's germline CDR1 is SGHRS and CDR2 YFSETQ. Trimming at V came to 0 bases and at J to 10 bases, leaving 19 bases not matched to a gene. CDR3 length equals 20 residues. The CDR3 region has the DNA TGCGCCAGCAGCTTGGTCTCGGGGGAGGCGACTAGCGGGAGGCGGGTCGAGCAGTTCTTC. Encoded protein: CASSLVSGEATSGRRVEQFF.

This chain links TRBV6-5 with TRBJ1-3, with a weak D call TRBD1 (6 bases). CDR3 length: 14 amino acids. V gave up 2 bases and J gave up 4 bases, with 9 bases separating them. Germline CDR1 reads MNHEY; CDR2 reads SVGAGI. The DNA of the CDR3 is TGTGCCAGCAGTTACGGTCAGGGGGGAAACACCATATATTTT. Protein: CASSYGQGGNTIYF.

The CDR3 protein is CASSSSTDTQYF. In DNA, the CDR3 is TGTGCCAGCAGTTCTAGCACAGATACGCAGTATTTT. The V call is TRBV7-9, the J call TRBJ2-3; D uncertain. The V end lost 6 bases, the J end lost 0 bases, and 4 bases lay between the germline ends. The CDR3 has 12 amino acids. Germline CDR1 SEHNR, CDR2 FQNEAQ (reference sequence).

This clone has just one count. Compared with germline, one end of the junction differs, possibly owing to a read error. Additional DNA sequences in this sample encode the identical CDR3. This chain links TRBV7-6 with TRBJ2-7, with D possibly being TRBD1 (5 bases). Germline lookup yields CDR1 SGHVS and CDR2 FNYEAQ. The CDR3 has 15 residues. As DNA, the CDR3 is TGCGCCAGCAGCTTAGTAGAAGGGGCCGGCTACGAGCAGTACTTC. Amino acid sequence: CASSLVEGAGYEQYF.

A word on this clone: The sample contains more than one DNA sequence encoding this CDR3. The CDR3 bases are TGCGCCAGCAGCTATACTACCGGGACAGGGGGCTTCAGGAACACTGAAGCTTTCTTT. It encodes CASSYTTGTGGFRNTEAFF. The chain joins TRBV5-1 to TRBJ1-1, with TRBD1 identical over 12 bases. Germline V gene lookup returns CDR1 SGHRS and CDR2 YFSETQ. V shed 3 bases, J shed 1 base, and the junction held 13 bases outside the gene matches. The length of the CDR3 is 19 residues.

The chain combines TRBV13 with TRBJ1-2; the D is unclear. The V end lost 4 bases, the J end lost 0 bases, and 6 bases lay between the germline ends. The germline gives CDR1 PRHDT, CDR2 FYEKMQ (reference sequence). The CDR3 is 13 amino acids. CDR3 in amino acids: CASSSDSNYGYTF. The CDR3, as DNA: TGTGCCAGCAGCTCGGACTCTAACTATGGCTACACCTTC. Using reference TRBV13 and TRBJ1-2 for the parts outside the CDR3, the full variable domain is AAGVIQSPRHLIKEKRETATLKCYPIPRHDTVYWYQQGPGQDPQFLISFYEKMQSDKGSIPDRFSAQQFSDYHSELNMSSLELGDSALYFCASSSDSNYGYTFGSGTRLTVV.

The CDR3 nucleotides read TGTGCCAGTAGTGCCGGGACAGGCTCCTACGAGCAGTACTTC. The encoded protein is CASSAGTGSYEQYF. The genes are TRBV19 and TRBJ2-7; 8 nucleotides align to TRBD1. CDR1 and CDR2 from the germline V gene are LNHDA and SQIVND (reference sequence). There are 14 residues in the CDR3. Germline trimming cut 5 bases from V and 0 bases from J; bases unmatched to any gene: 3. Together with reference TRBV19 and TRBJ2-7, the CDR3 gives the full variable domain: DGGITQSPKYLFRKEGQNVTLSCEQNLNHDAMYWYRQDPGQGLRLIYYSQIVNDFQKGDIAEGYSVSREKKESFPLTVTSAQKNPTAFYLCASSAGTGSYEQYFGPGTRLTVT.